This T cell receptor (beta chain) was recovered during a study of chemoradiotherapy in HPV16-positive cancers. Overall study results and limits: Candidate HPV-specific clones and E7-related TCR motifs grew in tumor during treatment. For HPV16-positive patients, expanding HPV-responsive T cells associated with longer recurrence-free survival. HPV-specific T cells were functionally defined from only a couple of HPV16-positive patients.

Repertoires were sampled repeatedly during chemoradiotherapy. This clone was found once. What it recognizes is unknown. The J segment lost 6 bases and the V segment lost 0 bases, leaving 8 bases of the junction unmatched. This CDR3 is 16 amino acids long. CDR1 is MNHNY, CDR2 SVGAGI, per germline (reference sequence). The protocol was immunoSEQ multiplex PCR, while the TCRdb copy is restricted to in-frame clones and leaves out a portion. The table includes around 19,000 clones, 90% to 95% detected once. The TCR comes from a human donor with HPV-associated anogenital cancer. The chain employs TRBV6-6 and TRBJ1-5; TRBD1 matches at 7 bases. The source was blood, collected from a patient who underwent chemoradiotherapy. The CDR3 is CASSYSGGTDSQPQHF. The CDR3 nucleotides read TGTGCCAGCAGTTACTCCGGCGGGACAGACTCTCAGCCCCAGCATTTT.